This TCR beta chain emerged from a study of T-cell memory formation after mild COVID-19. General study findings and limits: CD4+ contracting clones were found mainly in CM and EM, and CD8+ ones in EMRA.

The CDR3 contains 14 residues. Per germline, CDR1 MGHRA and CDR2 YSYEKL. V lost 2 bases and J 1 base, leaving 8 bases between the germline ends. Each CDR3 protein gets one entry after TCRdb re-called the 5' RACE reads with MiXCR. The sample comprises more than 250,000 distinct CDR3 sequences, approximately 18% of which are singletons, and roughly 24% rests with the top ten. Remarks on this clonotype: Its target is not known.

Input material: PBMCs or a T cell subset sorted from them (not recorded which). The clonotype was recovered from a man between 18 and 35 years old who had mild COVID-19 (a few samples of this study predate the infection). Cell type and time point are not known. V is TRBV4-1 and J is TRBJ1-1; D possibly corresponds to TRBD1 (5 bases). The chain's CDR3 is CASSQPRENTEAFF. The CDR3 DNA sequence: TGCGCCAGCAGCCAACCCAGGGAGAACACTGAAGCTTTCTTT.